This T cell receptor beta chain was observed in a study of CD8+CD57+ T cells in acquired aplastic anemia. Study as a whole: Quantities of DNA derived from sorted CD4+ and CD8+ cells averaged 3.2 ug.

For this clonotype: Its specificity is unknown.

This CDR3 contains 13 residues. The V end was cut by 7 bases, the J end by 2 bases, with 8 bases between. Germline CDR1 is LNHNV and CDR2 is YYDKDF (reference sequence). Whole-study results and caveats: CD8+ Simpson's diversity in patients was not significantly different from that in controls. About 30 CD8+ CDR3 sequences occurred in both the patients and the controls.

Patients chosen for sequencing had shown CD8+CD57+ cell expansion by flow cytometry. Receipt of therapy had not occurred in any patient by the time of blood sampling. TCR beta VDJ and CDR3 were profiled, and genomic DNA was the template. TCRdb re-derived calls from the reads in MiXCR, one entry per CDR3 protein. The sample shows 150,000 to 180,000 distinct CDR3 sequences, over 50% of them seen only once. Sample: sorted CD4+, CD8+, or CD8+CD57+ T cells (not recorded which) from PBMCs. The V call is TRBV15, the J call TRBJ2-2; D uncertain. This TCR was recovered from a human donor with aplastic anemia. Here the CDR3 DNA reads TGTGCCACCACCGGCCATAACACCGGGGAGCTGTTTTTT. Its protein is CATTGHNTGELFF.